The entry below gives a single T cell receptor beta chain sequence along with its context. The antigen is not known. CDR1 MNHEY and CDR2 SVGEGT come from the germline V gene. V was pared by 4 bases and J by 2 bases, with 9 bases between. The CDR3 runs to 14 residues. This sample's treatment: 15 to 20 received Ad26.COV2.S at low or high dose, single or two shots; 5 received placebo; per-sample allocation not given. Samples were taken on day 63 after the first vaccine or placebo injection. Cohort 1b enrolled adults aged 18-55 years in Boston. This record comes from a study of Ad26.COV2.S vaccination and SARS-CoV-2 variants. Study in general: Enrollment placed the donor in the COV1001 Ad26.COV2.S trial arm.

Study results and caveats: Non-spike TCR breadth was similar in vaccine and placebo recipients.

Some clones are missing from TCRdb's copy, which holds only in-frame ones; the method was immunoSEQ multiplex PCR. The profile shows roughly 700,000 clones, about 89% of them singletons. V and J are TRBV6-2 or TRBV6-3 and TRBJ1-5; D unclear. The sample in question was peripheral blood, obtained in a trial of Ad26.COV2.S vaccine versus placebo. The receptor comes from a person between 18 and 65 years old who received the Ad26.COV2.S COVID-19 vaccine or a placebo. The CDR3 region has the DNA TGTGCCAGCAGTTTTAACAGAGGCAATCAGCCCCAGCATTTT. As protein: CASSFNRGNQPQHF.